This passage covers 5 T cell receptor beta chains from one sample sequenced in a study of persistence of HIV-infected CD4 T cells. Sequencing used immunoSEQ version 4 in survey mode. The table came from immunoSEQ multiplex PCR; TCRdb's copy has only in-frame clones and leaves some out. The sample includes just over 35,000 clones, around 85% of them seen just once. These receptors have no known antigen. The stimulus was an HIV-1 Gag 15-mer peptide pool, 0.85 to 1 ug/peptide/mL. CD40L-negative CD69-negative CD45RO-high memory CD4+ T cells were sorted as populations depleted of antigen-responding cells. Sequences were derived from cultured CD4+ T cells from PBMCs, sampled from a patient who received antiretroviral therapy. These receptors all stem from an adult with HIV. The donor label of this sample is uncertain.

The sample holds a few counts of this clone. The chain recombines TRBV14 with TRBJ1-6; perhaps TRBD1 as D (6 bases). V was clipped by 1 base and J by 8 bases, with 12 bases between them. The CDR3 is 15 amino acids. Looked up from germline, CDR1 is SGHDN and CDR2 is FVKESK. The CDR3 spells CASSQVGGLYSPLHF. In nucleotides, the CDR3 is TGTGCCAGCAGCCAAGTCGGGGGGCTGTATTCACCCCTCCACTTT.

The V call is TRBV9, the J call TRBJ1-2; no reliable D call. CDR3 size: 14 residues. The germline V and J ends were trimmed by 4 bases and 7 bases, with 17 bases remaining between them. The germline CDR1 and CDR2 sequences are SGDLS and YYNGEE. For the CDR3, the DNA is TGTGCCAGCAGCCACCGGGAGGCGGCGGGTGGCTACACCTTC. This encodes CASSHREAAGGYTF.

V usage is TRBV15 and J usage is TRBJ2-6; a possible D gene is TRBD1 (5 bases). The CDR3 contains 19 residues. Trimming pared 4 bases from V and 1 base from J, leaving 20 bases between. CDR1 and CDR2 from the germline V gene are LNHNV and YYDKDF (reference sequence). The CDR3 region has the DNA TGTGCCACCAGCATCCTACCAGGACATCTGAAGTCTGGGGCCAACGTCCTGACTTTC. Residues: CATSILPGHLKSGANVLTF.

In DNA, the CDR3 is TGTGCCAGCAGTCTCTCCCCCTCCAGGGTTTACGGCTACACCTTC. Its protein is CASSLSPSRVYGYTF. This sequence joins TRBV27 and TRBJ1-2, with a possible D match to TRBD1 (5 bases). The V gene's germline CDR1 is MNHEY and CDR2 SMNVEV (reference sequence). The V and J ends lost 5 bases and 8 bases respectively, with 21 bases between them. The CDR3 length is 15 residues.

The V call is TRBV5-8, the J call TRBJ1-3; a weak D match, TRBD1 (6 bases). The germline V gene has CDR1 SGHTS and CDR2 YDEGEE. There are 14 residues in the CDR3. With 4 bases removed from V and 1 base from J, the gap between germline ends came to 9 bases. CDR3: CASSHQGSGNTIYF. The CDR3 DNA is TGTGCCAGCAGCCACCAGGGGTCTGGAAACACCATATATTTT.